This T cell receptor (beta chain) emerged from a study of cytomegalovirus exposure and HLA in healthy donors. PCR primers comprised 60 Vbeta and 13 Jbeta primers. Method: immunoSEQ multiplex PCR; TCRdb's copy keeps in-frame clones and lacks some. The repertoire consists of about 120,000 clones, with roughly 79% occurring once and the leading ten covering about 2.4%. The CDR3 is made up of 15 amino acids. V lost 7 bases, J lost 5 bases, and 10 bases stayed unmatched. CDR1 is MDHEN, CDR2 SYDVKM, per germline. Sequences were obtained from PBMCs. This TCR came from a woman aged 35 to 49 in good health and CMV-seronegative. This chain joins TRBV28 and TRBJ2-2; 7 bases are a match to TRBD1. The DNA of the CDR3 is TGTGCCAGCATCAAACAGGGGTTGCGAACCGGGGAGCTGTTTTTT. Protein sequence: CASIKQGLRTGELFF.